This is a list of T cell receptor beta chains from one sample in a study of human T cells and chemical hapten exposure. TCRdb re-analysed the RACE reads in MiXCR, keeping a single row per CDR3 protein. The sample has over 95,000 distinct CDR3 sequences, around 12% seen once. The source material was whole blood, sampled in connection with sensitization to the hapten diphenylcyclopropenone (DPC). Receptors were obtained from a middle-aged woman with alopecia areata. Some clones in this sample may be carry-over from other donors' samples. Each CDR3 is given with its conserved first and last residue. Each record gives: CDR3 protein, J gene, D gene, V gene. The D gene is left open where the match is weak.

CDR3aa: CASRTAGTANTEAFF; j_gene: TRBJ1-1; d_gene: TRBD1; v_gene: TRBV6-2/TRBV6-3
CDR3aa: CASSLPLNSNQPQHF; j_gene: TRBJ1-5; d_gene: -; v_gene: TRBV28
CDR3aa: CASSLEGGSYNEQFF; j_gene: TRBJ2-1; d_gene: TRBD2; v_gene: TRBV7-2
CDR3aa: CSADHSGRGNTGELFF; j_gene: TRBJ2-2; d_gene: -; v_gene: TRBV20-1
CDR3aa: CSARQDREWTEAFF; j_gene: TRBJ1-1; d_gene: TRBD1; v_gene: TRBV20-1
CDR3aa: CASSLNAGAVNEQFF; j_gene: TRBJ2-1; d_gene: TRBD2; v_gene: TRBV7-9
CDR3aa: CASTRGSGRFYEQFF; j_gene: TRBJ2-1; d_gene: -; v_gene: TRBV12-3/TRBV12-4
CDR3aa: CASSYSDTPSEQYF; j_gene: TRBJ2-7; d_gene: -; v_gene: TRBV6-5
CDR3aa: CASSELGILGAHEGQYF; j_gene: TRBJ2-7; d_gene: -; v_gene: TRBV2
CDR3aa: CASSSGQGYGKLFF; j_gene: TRBJ1-4; d_gene: TRBD1; v_gene: TRBV7-2
CDR3aa: CASSSPQGIYEQYF; j_gene: TRBJ2-7; d_gene: -; v_gene: TRBV6-2/TRBV6-3
CDR3aa: CSVLLGVGEQYF; j_gene: TRBJ2-7; d_gene: -; v_gene: TRBV29-1
CDR3aa: CASSLQGPYGYTF; j_gene: TRBJ1-2; d_gene: -; v_gene: TRBV6-2/TRBV6-3
CDR3aa: CASSLASGNNEQFF; j_gene: TRBJ2-1; d_gene: -; v_gene: TRBV7-2
CDR3aa: CASSPKYRGYEQYF; j_gene: TRBJ2-7; d_gene: -; v_gene: TRBV28
CDR3aa: CASGTVNTVAFF; j_gene: TRBJ1-1; d_gene: TRBD1; v_gene: TRBV14
CDR3aa: CASSQDKGQGNEQYF; j_gene: TRBJ2-7; d_gene: TRBD1; v_gene: TRBV4-1
CDR3aa: CASSLSNSPLHF; j_gene: TRBJ1-6; d_gene: -; v_gene: TRBV28
CDR3aa: CASSLEGGVNSPLHF; j_gene: TRBJ1-6; d_gene: -; v_gene: TRBV11-2
CDR3aa: CASSSRLADVVNEQFF; j_gene: TRBJ2-1; d_gene: TRBD2; v_gene: TRBV9
CDR3aa: CSVAGQVRRDYGYTF; j_gene: TRBJ1-2; d_gene: TRBD1; v_gene: TRBV29-1
CDR3aa: CASSDAGDAEKLFF; j_gene: TRBJ1-4; d_gene: -; v_gene: TRBV4-1
CDR3aa: CASGGGLAGGPDTQYF; j_gene: TRBJ2-3; d_gene: TRBD2; v_gene: TRBV27
CDR3aa: CASSFIPGGPDTGELFF; j_gene: TRBJ2-2; d_gene: TRBD2; v_gene: TRBV6-2/TRBV6-3
CDR3aa: CASSQNLPGTGGVKYF; j_gene: TRBJ2-7; d_gene: TRBD1; v_gene: TRBV14
CDR3aa: CSVETSGRLQETQYF; j_gene: TRBJ2-5; d_gene: TRBD2; v_gene: TRBV29-1
CDR3aa: CASSLDREDSPLHF; j_gene: TRBJ1-6; d_gene: TRBD1; v_gene: TRBV5-1
CDR3aa: CASSFGLADTGELFF; j_gene: TRBJ2-2; d_gene: TRBD2; v_gene: TRBV6-4
CDR3aa: CASSPVRGQTYEQYF; j_gene: TRBJ2-7; d_gene: TRBD1; v_gene: TRBV7-8
CDR3aa: CASSVLGQDVSGYTF; j_gene: TRBJ1-2; d_gene: TRBD1; v_gene: TRBV9
CDR3aa: CSVGPESSGNTIYF; j_gene: TRBJ1-3; d_gene: -; v_gene: TRBV29-1
CDR3aa: CASSIPDANVLTF; j_gene: TRBJ2-6; d_gene: -; v_gene: TRBV19
CDR3aa: CASSRTGDPPYEQYF; j_gene: TRBJ2-7; d_gene: TRBD1; v_gene: TRBV12-3/TRBV12-4
CDR3aa: CASSLNRGYEQYF; j_gene: TRBJ2-7; d_gene: TRBD1; v_gene: TRBV7-7
CDR3aa: CASSPPPVVLWSYNEQFF; j_gene: TRBJ2-1; d_gene: -; v_gene: TRBV18
CDR3aa: CASSFKVNSGNTIYF; j_gene: TRBJ1-3; d_gene: -; v_gene: TRBV28
CDR3aa: CSATSALSGQFF; j_gene: TRBJ2-1; d_gene: -; v_gene: TRBV29-1
CDR3aa: CASSPDLDSYNEQFF; j_gene: TRBJ2-1; d_gene: -; v_gene: TRBV6-5
CDR3aa: CAISESGTSLAGELFF; j_gene: TRBJ2-2; d_gene: TRBD2; v_gene: TRBV10-3
CDR3aa: CASNAGTAEEKLFF; j_gene: TRBJ1-4; d_gene: TRBD1; v_gene: TRBV6-2/TRBV6-3
CDR3aa: CASSSSLAGDKETQYF; j_gene: TRBJ2-5; d_gene: TRBD2; v_gene: TRBV5-1
CDR3aa: CASRTQTQGQPQHF; j_gene: TRBJ1-5; d_gene: -; v_gene: TRBV6-6
CDR3aa: CASSLAEGTRGVPFF; j_gene: TRBJ1-1; d_gene: -; v_gene: TRBV12-3/TRBV12-4
CDR3aa: CASSASPRTGDGNYGYTF; j_gene: TRBJ1-2; d_gene: TRBD1; v_gene: TRBV9
CDR3aa: CASSSHRGGGTYEQYF; j_gene: TRBJ2-7; d_gene: TRBD2; v_gene: TRBV28
CDR3aa: CASSSSGGYNEQFF; j_gene: TRBJ2-1; d_gene: TRBD2; v_gene: TRBV12-3/TRBV12-4
CDR3aa: CSVGNGGQNIQYF; j_gene: TRBJ2-4; d_gene: -; v_gene: TRBV29-1
CDR3aa: CAGSFDETQYF; j_gene: TRBJ2-5; d_gene: -; v_gene: TRBV7-2
CDR3aa: CASSLSTGRAFF; j_gene: TRBJ1-1; d_gene: TRBD1; v_gene: TRBV18
CDR3aa: CASSLDQGPYEQYF; j_gene: TRBJ2-7; d_gene: -; v_gene: TRBV5-4
CDR3aa: CASSLFHGRAGNEQFF; j_gene: TRBJ2-1; d_gene: TRBD2; v_gene: TRBV7-9
CDR3aa: CASQREANTEAFF; j_gene: TRBJ1-1; d_gene: -; v_gene: TRBV12-3/TRBV12-4
CDR3aa: CASSYSGQGYEQYF; j_gene: TRBJ2-7; d_gene: TRBD1; v_gene: TRBV28
CDR3aa: CAISATSNQPQHF; j_gene: TRBJ1-5; d_gene: -; v_gene: TRBV10-3